The 2 T cell receptor beta chains listed next were all sequenced from one sample in a study of CD8 T cells in Susac syndrome. RNA was extracted with the RNeasy kit, and a quantity of roughly 0.5 to 1 ug was reverse transcribed using random hexamers. TCRdb ran MiXCR on the immunoSEQ multiplex PCR reads and lists one entry per CDR3 protein. The profile shows approximately 200,000 distinct CDR3 sequences, more than 90% of them singletons. Sequenced: CD4+ T cells from PBMCs. These receptors were collected from a human donor with multiple sclerosis.

J is TRBJ2-7 and V is TRBV10-3; 8 bases match TRBD2. This CDR3 spans 16 amino acids. The germline gives CDR1 ENHRY, CDR2 SYGVKD. V lost 6 bases and J lost 0; bases outside the gene matches: 10. The CDR3, as DNA: TGTGCCATCAGGAGGGGACTAGGTGACAGCTCCTACGAGCAGTACTTC. It yields the protein CAIRRGLGDSSYEQYF.

CDR3 sequence (DNA): TGCAGTGCCGACGACAGTAACTATGGCTACACCTTC. This translates into CSADDSNYGYTF. The V call is TRBV20-1, the J call TRBJ1-2, with D perhaps TRBD1 (5 bases). Germline assignment: CDR1 DFQATT and CDR2 SNEGSKA (reference sequence). The V gene lost 6 bases and the J gene lost 1 base, with 9 bases spanning the gap. CDR3 length: 12 residues.